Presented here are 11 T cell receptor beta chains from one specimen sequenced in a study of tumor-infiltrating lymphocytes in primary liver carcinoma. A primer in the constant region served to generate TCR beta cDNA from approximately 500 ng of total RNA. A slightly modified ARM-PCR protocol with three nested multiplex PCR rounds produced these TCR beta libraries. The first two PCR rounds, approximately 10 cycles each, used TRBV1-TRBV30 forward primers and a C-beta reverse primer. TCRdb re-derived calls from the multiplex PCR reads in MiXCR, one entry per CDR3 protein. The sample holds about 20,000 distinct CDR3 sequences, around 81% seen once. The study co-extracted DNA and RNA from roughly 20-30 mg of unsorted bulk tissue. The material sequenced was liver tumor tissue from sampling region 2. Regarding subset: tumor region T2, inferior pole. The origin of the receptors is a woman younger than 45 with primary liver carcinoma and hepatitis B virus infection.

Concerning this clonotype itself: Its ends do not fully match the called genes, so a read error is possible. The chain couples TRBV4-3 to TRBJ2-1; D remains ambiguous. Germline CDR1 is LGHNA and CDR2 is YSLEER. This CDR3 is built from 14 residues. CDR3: CASSHIELVNEQFF. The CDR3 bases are TGCGCCAGCAGTCACATAGAGTTGGTCAATGAACAGTTCTTC.

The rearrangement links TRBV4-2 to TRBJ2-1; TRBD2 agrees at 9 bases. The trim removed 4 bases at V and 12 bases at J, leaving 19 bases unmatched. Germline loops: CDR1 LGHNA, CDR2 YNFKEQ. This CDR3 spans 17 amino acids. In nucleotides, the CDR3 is TGTGCCAGCAGCCTAGATTCGGGTAGCGGGAGTATCGATGTGCAGTTCTTC. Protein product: CASSLDSGSGSIDVQFF.

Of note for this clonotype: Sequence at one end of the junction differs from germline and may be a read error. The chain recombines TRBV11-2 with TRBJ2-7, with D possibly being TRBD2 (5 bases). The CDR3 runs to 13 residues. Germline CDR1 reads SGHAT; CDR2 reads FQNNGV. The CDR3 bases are TGTGCCTGTAGCTTAGGGAGTAACTACGAGCACTACTTC. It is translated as CACSLGSNYEHYF.

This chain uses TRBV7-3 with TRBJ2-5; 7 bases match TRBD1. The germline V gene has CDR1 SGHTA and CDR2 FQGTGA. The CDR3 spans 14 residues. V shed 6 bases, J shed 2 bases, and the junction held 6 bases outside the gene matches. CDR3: CASSLEGAQETQYF. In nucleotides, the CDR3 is TGTGCCAGCAGTTTAGAGGGGGCTCAAGAGACCCAGTACTTC.

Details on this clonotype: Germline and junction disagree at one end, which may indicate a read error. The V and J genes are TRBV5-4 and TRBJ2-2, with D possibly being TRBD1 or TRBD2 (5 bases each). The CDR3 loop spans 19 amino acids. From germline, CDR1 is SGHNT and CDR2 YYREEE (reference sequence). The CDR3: CVSSLALGPAAGGTGELFF. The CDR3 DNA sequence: TGTGTCAGCAGCTTGGCCTTGGGACCCGCAGCAGGAGGCACAGGGGAGCTGTTTTTT.

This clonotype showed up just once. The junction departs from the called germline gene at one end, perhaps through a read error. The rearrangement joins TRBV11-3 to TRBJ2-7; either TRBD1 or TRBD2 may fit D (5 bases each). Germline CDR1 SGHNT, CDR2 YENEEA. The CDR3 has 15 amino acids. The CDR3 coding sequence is TGTGCCAGTGGCTTAGACCGGGACCTCTCCTACGAGGAGTACTTC. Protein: CASGLDRDLSYEEYF. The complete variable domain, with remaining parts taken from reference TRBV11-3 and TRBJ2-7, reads EAGVVQSPRYKIIEKKQPVAFWCNPISGHNTLYWYLQNLGQGPELLIRYENEEAVDDSQLPKDRFSAERLKGVDSTLKIQPAELGDSAVYLCASGLDRDLSYEEYFGPGTRLTVT.

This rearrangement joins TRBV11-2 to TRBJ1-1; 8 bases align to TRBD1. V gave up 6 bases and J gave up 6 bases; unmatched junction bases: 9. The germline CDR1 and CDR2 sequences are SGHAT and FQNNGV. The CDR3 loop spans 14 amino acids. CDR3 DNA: TGTGCCAGCAGACATACAGGGGGGATTGCTGAAGCTTTCTTT. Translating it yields CASRHTGGIAEAFF. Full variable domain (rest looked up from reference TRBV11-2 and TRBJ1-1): EAGVAQSPRYKIIEKRQSVAFWCNPISGHATLYWYQQILGQGPKLLIQFQNNGVVDDSQLPKDRFSAERLKGVDSTLKIQPAKLEDSAVYLCASRHTGGIAEAFFGQGTRLTVV.

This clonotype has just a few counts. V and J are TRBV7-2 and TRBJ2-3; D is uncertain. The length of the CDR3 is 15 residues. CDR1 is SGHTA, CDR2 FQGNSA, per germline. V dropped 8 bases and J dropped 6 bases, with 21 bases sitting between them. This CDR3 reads CASRLGIQTRDTQYF. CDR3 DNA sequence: TGTGCCAGCCGCCTAGGGATTCAAACCCGGGATACGCAGTATTTT.

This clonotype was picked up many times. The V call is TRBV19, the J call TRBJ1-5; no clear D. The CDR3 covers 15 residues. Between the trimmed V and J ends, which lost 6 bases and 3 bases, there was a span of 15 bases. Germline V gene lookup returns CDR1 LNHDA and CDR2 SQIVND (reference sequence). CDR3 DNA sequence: TGTGCCAGTAGCCTACAAGGACCCCACAATCAGCCCCAGCATTTT. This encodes CASSLQGPHNQPQHF.

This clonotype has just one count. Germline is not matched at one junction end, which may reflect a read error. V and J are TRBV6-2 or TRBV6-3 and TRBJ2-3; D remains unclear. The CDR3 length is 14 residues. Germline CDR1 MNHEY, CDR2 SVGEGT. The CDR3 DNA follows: TGTGCCAGCAATTACTCGATCGCGCTGGGCACTATACTTTTT. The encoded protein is CASNYSIALGTILF.

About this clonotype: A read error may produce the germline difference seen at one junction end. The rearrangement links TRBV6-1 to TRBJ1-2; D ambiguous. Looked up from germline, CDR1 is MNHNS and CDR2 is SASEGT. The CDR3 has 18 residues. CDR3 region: CATSERFLVLRSNSGYTF. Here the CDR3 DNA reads TGTGCCACCAGTGAACGGTTCCTGGTCCTTAGATCTAACAGTGGCTACACCTTC.